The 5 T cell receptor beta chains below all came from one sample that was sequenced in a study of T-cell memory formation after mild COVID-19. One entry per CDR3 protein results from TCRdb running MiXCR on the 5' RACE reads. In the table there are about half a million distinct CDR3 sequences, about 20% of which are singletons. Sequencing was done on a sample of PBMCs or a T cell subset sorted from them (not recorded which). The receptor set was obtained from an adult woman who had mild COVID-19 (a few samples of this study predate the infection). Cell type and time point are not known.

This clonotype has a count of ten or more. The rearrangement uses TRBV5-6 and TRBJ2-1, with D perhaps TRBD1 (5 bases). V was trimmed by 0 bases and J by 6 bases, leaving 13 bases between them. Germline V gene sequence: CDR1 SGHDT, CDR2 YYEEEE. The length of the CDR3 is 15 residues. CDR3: CASSLDPGPSNEQFF. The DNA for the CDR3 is TGTGCCAGCAGCTTGGACCCAGGGCCTTCCAATGAGCAGTTCTTC.

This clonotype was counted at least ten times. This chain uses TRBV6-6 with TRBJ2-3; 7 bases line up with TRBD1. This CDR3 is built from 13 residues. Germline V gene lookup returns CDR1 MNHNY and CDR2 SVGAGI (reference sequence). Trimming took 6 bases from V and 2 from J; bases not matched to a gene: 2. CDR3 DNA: TGTGCCAGCAGGGGGACAGCCACAGATACGCAGTATTTT. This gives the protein CASRGTATDTQYF.

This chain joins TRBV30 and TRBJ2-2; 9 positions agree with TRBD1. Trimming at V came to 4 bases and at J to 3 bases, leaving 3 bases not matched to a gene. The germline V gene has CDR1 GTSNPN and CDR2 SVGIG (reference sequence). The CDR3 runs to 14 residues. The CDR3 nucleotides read TGTGCCTGGACCTGGACAGGGGACACCGGGGAGCTGTTTTTT. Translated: CAWTWTGDTGELFF.

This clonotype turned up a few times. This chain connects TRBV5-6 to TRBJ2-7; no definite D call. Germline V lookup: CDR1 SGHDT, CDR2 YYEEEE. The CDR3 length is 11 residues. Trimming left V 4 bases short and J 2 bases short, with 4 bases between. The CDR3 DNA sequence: TGTGCCAGCAGCCATACCTACGAGCAGTACTTC. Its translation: CASSHTYEQYF.

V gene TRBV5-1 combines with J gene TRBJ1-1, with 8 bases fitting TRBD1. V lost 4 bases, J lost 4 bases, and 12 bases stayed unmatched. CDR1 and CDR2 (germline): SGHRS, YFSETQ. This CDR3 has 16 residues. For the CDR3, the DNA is TGCGCCAGCAGCCCCGAGGCGGACAGGGCGGGCACTGAAGCTTTCTTT. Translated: CASSPEADRAGTEAFF.